These 8 T cell receptor beta chains share one sample of origin, sequenced in a study of response to subunit inactivated influenza vaccine. TCRdb analysed the RT-PCR reads with MiXCR anew, one entry per CDR3 protein. The sample lists 650,000 to 850,000 distinct CDR3 sequences, around 13% occurring once. The sequencing used PBMCs from blood, collected about 14 days before vaccination. All receptors come from a man in his fifties who received an inactivated influenza vaccine.

About this clonotype: The junction departs from the called germline gene at one end, perhaps through a read error. The chain couples TRBV20-1 to TRBJ2-3; 13 bases agree with TRBD2. The CDR3 consists of 19 residues. Germline V CDR1 and CDR2: DFQATT, SNEGSKA (reference sequence). The chain's CDR3 is CSARPLGLAGAWSTDTEYF. CDR3 nucleotide sequence: TGCAGTGCTAGACCCCTTGGACTAGCGGGGGCCTGGAGCACAGATACGGAGTATTTT.

This clonotype has a handful of counts. The gene calls are TRBV5-1 and TRBJ2-1; D uncertain. With 4 bases removed from V and 4 bases from J, the gap between germline ends came to 15 bases. This CDR3 comprises 15 residues. Germline CDR1 is SGHRS and CDR2 is YFSETQ. The CDR3 DNA reads TGCGCCAGCAGCCCGACCTATAACTTATACAATGAGCAGTTCTTC. Amino acids: CASSPTYNLYNEQFF.

This clonotype was detected ten times or more. The rearrangement uses TRBV29-1 and TRBJ1-3; 9 bases agree with TRBD1. Germline V gene data show CDR1 as SQVTM and CDR2 as ANQGSEA. This CDR3 region has 14 residues. The V gene end was trimmed by 7 bases and the J gene end by 12 bases; junction bases not matched to a gene: 16. CDR3 sequence: CSADKGTGSSGIYF. CDR3 nucleotide sequence: TGCAGCGCTGATAAGGGGACAGGGAGTTCGGGCATATATTTT.

CDR3 nucleotide sequence: TGCAGCGTTGAAGAGGGAAGGGGTGAAAAACTGTTTTTT. As protein: CSVEEGRGEKLFF. The rearrangement links TRBV29-1 to TRBJ1-4; maybe TRBD1 (5 bases). V shed 0 bases and J shed 7 bases, with 9 bases lying between them. The CDR3 is 13 residues long. Germline CDR1 SQVTM, CDR2 ANQGSEA.

This clonotype occurred many times. The junction and the germline gene differ at one end; a read error may be behind it. The chain links TRBV5-1 to TRBJ2-7; 7 bases are a match to TRBD1. Germline V gene data show CDR1 as SGHRS and CDR2 as YFSETQ. This CDR3 is built from 13 residues. CDR3 amino acids: CASSLDRAYEQYF. CDR3 DNA sequence: TGTGCCAGCAGTTTAGACAGGGCATACGAGCAGTACTTC.

The sample holds many counts of this clonotype. The chain joins TRBV20-1 to TRBJ2-5; TRBD2 matches at 12 bases. Germline CDR1 DFQATT, CDR2 SNEGSKA (reference sequence). This CDR3 comprises 15 residues. V shed 5 bases and J 2 bases; nucleotides not matched to a gene: 6. CDR3 amino acids: CSAPPTSGSQETQYF. CDR3 DNA sequence: TGCAGTGCTCCACCGACTAGCGGGAGTCAAGAGACCCAGTACTTC.

There are a few counts of this clonotype. The genes are TRBV20-1 and TRBJ2-4, with TRBD2 identical over 9 bases. Germline-derived CDR1 and CDR2 are DFQATT and SNEGSKA (reference sequence). V was pared by 0 bases and J by 3 bases, with 15 bases of the junction left unmatched. This CDR3 has 19 residues. The CDR3 region is CSARDPRVASGMVKNIQYF. The CDR3 DNA reads as TGCAGTGCTAGAGATCCAAGGGTGGCTAGCGGGATGGTCAAAAACATTCAGTACTTC.

CDR3 residues: CSASPTGESYEQYF. In DNA form, the CDR3 reads TGCAGTGCTAGCCCCACGGGAGAGTCCTACGAGCAGTACTTC. The genes are TRBV20-1 and TRBJ2-7; the D gene is possibly TRBD2 (6 bases). The CDR3 covers 14 residues. Trimming shortened V by 3 bases and J by 1 base, and 13 bases separated the two germline ends. Germline CDR1 is DFQATT and CDR2 is SNEGSKA (reference sequence).